The 12 T cell receptor beta chains presented below share a single source sample, sequenced in a study of cytomegalovirus exposure and HLA in healthy donors. The PCR contained 60 Vbeta and 13 Jbeta primers. Assay: immunoSEQ multiplex PCR; the TCRdb copy retains only in-frame clones and omits some. The table lists 85,000 to 90,000 clones, around 74% of them singletons, with about a tenth in the top ten. Specimen: PBMCs. The receptors here all came from a man aged 30-40 years in good health and CMV-seropositive.

The chain recombines TRBV15 with TRBJ2-7; D is unresolved. The CDR3 is 13 residues long. Trimming stripped 3 bases from V and 2 bases from J, with 8 bases between. From germline, CDR1 is LNHNV and CDR2 YYDKDF (reference sequence). The CDR3 here is CATSSGLPYEQYF. The CDR3 bases are TGTGCCACCAGCAGCGGGTTACCCTACGAGCAGTACTTC.

This chain joins TRBV28 and TRBJ2-2, with 10 nucleotides matching TRBD1. The germline V gene has CDR1 MDHEN and CDR2 SYDVKM. J was trimmed by 2 bases and V by 2 bases; bases with no gene match: 5. CDR3 length equals 17 residues. CDR3 region: CASSLAGTGANTGELFF. DNA for the CDR3: TGTGCCAGCAGTTTAGCCGGGACAGGGGCAAACACCGGGGAGCTGTTTTTT.

The chain recombines TRBV18 with TRBJ1-2; D perhaps matches TRBD1 (5 bases). With 3 bases removed from V and 3 bases from J, the gap between germline ends came to 8 bases. The V gene's germline CDR1 is KGHSH and CDR2 LQKENI. The CDR3 extends over 13 amino acids. CDR3 nucleotides: TGTGCCAGCTCACCCGGGGGGGACTATGGCTACACCTTC. This encodes CASSPGGDYGYTF.

The genes are TRBV30 and TRBJ2-2; D is perhaps TRBD1 (6 bases). Trimming left V 4 bases short and J 6 bases short, with 15 bases between. The CDR3 sequence is 14 residues long. In germline, CDR1 is GTSNPN, CDR2 SVGIG (reference sequence). The CDR3 protein is CAWNSIQGSGELFF. CDR3 nucleotide sequence: TGTGCCTGGAACTCAATACAGGGCTCCGGGGAGCTGTTTTTT.

This chain's CDR3 is CASSDVTGDTLPVSGNTIYF. The CDR3 DNA follows: TGCGCCAGCAGTGATGTGACAGGGGATACTCTGCCCGTCTCTGGAAACACCATATATTTT. This rearrangement joins TRBV10-1 to TRBJ1-3; 8 bases are a match to TRBD1. CDR3 length equals 20 residues. Trimming removed 3 bases from V and 0 bases from J; junction bases left unmatched: 16. CDR1 and CDR2 from the germline V gene are WNHNN and SYGVQD (reference sequence).

J is TRBJ2-2 and V is TRBV4-1; 16 bases map to TRBD2. The CDR3 extends over 19 amino acids. Germline V gene sequence: CDR1 MGHRA, CDR2 YSYEKL. Trimming removed 2 bases from V and 6 bases from J; junction bases left unmatched: 9. This CDR3 reads CASSQPGLAGGREAGELFF. The CDR3 bases are TGCGCCAGCAGCCAACCGGGACTAGCGGGGGGGCGTGAAGCCGGGGAGCTGTTTTTT.

This clone was recorded a few times. CDR3 amino acids: CAGVPDAGRAGNTIYF. CDR3 DNA: TGTGCCGGAGTACCAGACGCGGGGCGGGCTGGAAACACCATATATTTT. The chain employs TRBV19 and TRBJ1-3, with D tentatively TRBD1 (5 bases). CDR1 LNHDA and CDR2 SQIVND come from the germline V gene (reference sequence). Trimming took 11 bases from V and 2 from J, leaving 22 bases between them. The CDR3 runs to 16 residues.

The chain recombines TRBV5-6 with TRBJ2-1; a possible D gene is TRBD1 (5 bases). V lost 0 bases, J lost 4 bases, and 11 bases lay in between. The germline V gene encodes CDR1 SGHDT and CDR2 YYEEEE. The CDR3 runs to 15 residues. This CDR3 reads CASSLGSGAYNEQFF. In DNA form, the CDR3 reads TGTGCCAGCAGCTTGGGGAGTGGGGCTTACAATGAGCAGTTCTTC.

The chain combines TRBV4-3 with TRBJ2-7; 9 nucleotides align to TRBD1. Germline CDR1 reads LGHNA; CDR2 reads YSLEER. With 2 bases clipped from V and 7 bases from J, the junction kept 3 bases outside the gene matches. The CDR3 contains 13 residues. CDR3: CASSQTGGGEQYF. The CDR3 region has the DNA TGCGCCAGCAGCCAAACAGGGGGCGGGGAGCAGTACTTC.

The CDR3 DNA reads TGTGCCAGCAGTTCCTGGGACAGCTCTGGGGCCAACGTCCTGACTTTC. It specifies CASSSWDSSGANVLTF. This chain uses TRBV2 with TRBJ2-6, with 7 bases fitting TRBD1. The CDR3 is made up of 16 amino acids. Trimming cost V 5 bases and J 0 bases; bases outside gene matches: 4. CDR1 is SNHLY, CDR2 FYNNEI, per germline.

The chain has TRBV5-6 and TRBJ1-5; 10 positions agree with TRBD1. The CDR3 covers 14 residues. CDR1 and CDR2 from the germline V gene are SGHDT and YYEEEE. V lost 0 bases, J lost 6 bases, and 0 bases stayed unmatched. CDR3 in DNA: TGTGCCAGCAGCTTGGGACAGGGGGCTCAGCCCCAGCATTTT. This translates into CASSLGQGAQPQHF.

The chain links TRBV7-8 to TRBJ1-6; 12 nucleotides match TRBD1. The CDR3 is 16 residues long. CDR1 and CDR2 from the germline V gene are SGHVS and FQNEAQ. V was clipped by 6 bases and J by 9 bases; unmatched bases: 9. CDR3: CASRLVPGQGASPLHF. The DNA of the CDR3 is TGTGCCAGCAGGCTAGTGCCGGGACAGGGGGCTTCACCCCTCCACTTT.